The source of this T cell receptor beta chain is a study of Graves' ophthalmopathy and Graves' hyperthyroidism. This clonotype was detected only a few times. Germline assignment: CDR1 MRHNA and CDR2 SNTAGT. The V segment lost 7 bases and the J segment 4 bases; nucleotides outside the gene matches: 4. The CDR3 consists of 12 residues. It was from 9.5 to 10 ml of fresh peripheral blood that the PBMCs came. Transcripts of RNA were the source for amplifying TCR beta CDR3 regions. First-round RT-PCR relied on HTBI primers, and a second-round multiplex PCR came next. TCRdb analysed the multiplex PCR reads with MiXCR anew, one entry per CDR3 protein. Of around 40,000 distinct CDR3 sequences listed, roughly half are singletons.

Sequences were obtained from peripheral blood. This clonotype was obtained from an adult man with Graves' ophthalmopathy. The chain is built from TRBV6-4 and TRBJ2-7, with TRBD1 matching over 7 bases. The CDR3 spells CASKGAFYEQYF. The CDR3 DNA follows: TGTGCCAGCAAGGGGGCGTTTTACGAGCAGTACTTC.